This is a list of T cell receptor beta chains from one sample in a study of blood T cells in healthy people across ages. TCRdb analysed the 5' RACE reads with MiXCR anew, one entry per CDR3 protein. The table has 600,000 to 850,000 distinct CDR3 sequences, roughly 47% seen once; the top ten hold approximately 22%. Material: blood. These receptors were obtained from an older woman in good health. Each CDR3 is given with its conserved first and last residue. Fields, in order: J gene, V gene, D gene, CDR3 protein. A D gene is named only where the DNA matches it firmly.

j_gene: TRBJ2-3
v_gene: TRBV20-1
d_gene: TRBD2
CDR3aa: CSARIAGVADTQYF

j_gene: TRBJ2-5
v_gene: TRBV6-1
d_gene: -
CDR3aa: CASSEGGGRETQYF

j_gene: TRBJ2-5
v_gene: TRBV9
d_gene: TRBD1
CDR3aa: CASSVGTGAETQYF

j_gene: TRBJ2-7
v_gene: TRBV3-1
d_gene: -
CDR3aa: CASSQASDYEQYF

j_gene: TRBJ2-1
v_gene: TRBV29-1
d_gene: -
CDR3aa: CSGPKDSLLYSYNEQFF

j_gene: -
v_gene: TRBV29-1
d_gene: TRBD2
CDR3aa: CSVGGSWRGTKYEQYF

j_gene: TRBJ2-1
v_gene: TRBV6-5
d_gene: -
CDR3aa: CASSYSLVSSYNEQFF

j_gene: TRBJ2-1
v_gene: TRBV20-1
d_gene: TRBD2
CDR3aa: CSAAGGPGYNEQFF

j_gene: TRBJ2-3
v_gene: TRBV12-3/TRBV12-4
d_gene: -
CDR3aa: CASSLSSRTQYF

j_gene: TRBJ1-2
v_gene: TRBV14
d_gene: -
CDR3aa: CASSQEKGAPNYGYTF

j_gene: TRBJ1-2
v_gene: TRBV6-6
d_gene: -
CDR3aa: CASSDSGPGGYTF